The 13 T cell receptor beta chains given below trace back to one sample, sequenced in a study of blood T cell repertoires in COVID-19. Profiling relied on immunoSEQ multiplex PCR, and the TCRdb table lists in-frame clones only, not all of them. The data hold roughly 150,000 clones, with roughly 90% observed a single time. The source material was peripheral blood. All receptors derive from a man aged 55 to 69 with active or convalescent COVID-19.

The rearrangement links TRBV10-1 to TRBJ1-1; D may be TRBD1 (5 bases). Deletions cut 3 bases from V and 6 bases from J, with 14 bases between. The CDR3 covers 14 residues. CDR1 and CDR2 (germline): WNHNN, SYGVQD (reference sequence). CDR3 sequence reads: CASSESGRQAEAFF. Here the CDR3 DNA reads TGCGCCAGCAGTGAATCAGGGAGGCAGGCTGAAGCTTTCTTT.

The chain recombines TRBV18 with TRBJ1-3; tentatively, D is TRBD1 (6 bases). CDR1 and CDR2 (germline): KGHSH, LQKENI. Trimming took 5 bases from V and 2 from J, leaving 13 bases between them. The CDR3 contains 15 residues. The CDR3: CASSWGRATGNTIYF. DNA for the CDR3: TGTGCCAGCTCATGGGGGCGGGCAACTGGAAACACCATATATTTT.

Turning to this clone: Other DNA sequences within the sample encode an identical CDR3. The chain employs TRBV3-1 (or the pseudogene TRBV3-2) and TRBJ2-2; D unclear. In germline, CDR1 is LGHDT, CDR2 YNNKEL (reference sequence). The CDR3 runs to 12 residues. V gave up 6 bases and J gave up 2 bases, with 4 bases separating them. DNA for the CDR3: TGTGCCAGCAGTCTTAACACCGGGGAGCTGTTTTTT. Translated, it gives CASSLNTGELFF.

The chain uses TRBV4-1 and TRBJ1-1; TRBD1 matches at 8 bases. CDR1 is MGHRA, CDR2 YSYEKL, per germline. V lost 6 bases, J lost 7 bases, and 13 bases stayed unmatched. This CDR3 comprises 15 residues. CDR3 nucleotide sequence: TGCGCCAGCAGGTATACACAGGGGGAACAAAATGAAGCTTTCTTT. It specifies CASRYTQGEQNEAFF.

The chain links TRBV19 to TRBJ2-2; a weak D match, TRBD1 (6 bases). Germline CDR1 is LNHDA and CDR2 is SQIVND (reference sequence). V lost 6 bases and J lost 0, with 17 bases in between. The CDR3 covers 17 residues. In DNA, the CDR3 is TGTGCCAGTAGGAGGAACTCAGGGGCGACGAACACCGGGGAGCTGTTTTTT. Protein product: CASRRNSGATNTGELFF.

The V call is TRBV7-9, the J call TRBJ2-1; TRBD2 matches at 12 bases. The ends lost 5 bases at V and 9 bases at J; junction bases unmatched: 8. The CDR3 has 15 residues. Germline CDR1 and CDR2: SEHNR and FQNEAQ (reference sequence). This CDR3 is CASSKTLAGGLEQFF. The CDR3 nucleotides read TGTGCCAGCAGCAAAACTCTAGCGGGGGGGCTTGAGCAGTTCTTC.

The rearrangement links TRBV30 to TRBJ2-7, with a weak D call TRBD1 (6 bases). This CDR3 is 13 amino acids long. V shed 2 bases and J shed 3 bases, with 11 bases lying between them. CDR1 is GTSNPN and CDR2 is SVGIG in the germline V gene (reference sequence). The CDR3 spells CAWSFRGSYEQYF. CDR3 nucleotides: TGTGCCTGGAGTTTCAGGGGCAGCTACGAGCAGTACTTC. Variable domain in full (rest from reference TRBV30 and TRBJ2-7): SQTIHQWPATLVQPVGSPLSLECTVEGTSNPNLYWYRQAAGRGLQLLFYSVGIGQISSEVPQNLSASRPQDRQFILSSKKLLLSDSGFYLCAWSFRGSYEQYFGPGTRLTVT.

This clone was detected only once. Other nucleotide sequences from this sample produce the same CDR3. This chain connects TRBV18 to TRBJ2-5; D not resolved. Trimming shortened V by 3 bases and J by 1 base, and 6 bases separated the two germline ends. Germline V gene lookup returns CDR1 KGHSH and CDR2 LQKENI. The CDR3 is 13 residues long. CDR3 nucleotides: TGTGCCAGCTCACCCCCGAGCCAAGAGACCCAGTACTTC. This sequence encodes CASSPPSQETQYF.

The V and J genes are TRBV6-2 or TRBV6-3 and TRBJ1-5, with 8 positions matching TRBD1. The CDR3 contains 18 residues. Germline V gene sequence: CDR1 MNHEY, CDR2 SVGEGT. The V and J ends lost 0 bases and 6 bases, in that order; junction bases with no gene match: 13. DNA for the CDR3: TGTGCCAGCAGTTACTCGGAGTGGACAGGGACGACAAGTCAGCCCCAGCATTTT. This encodes CASSYSEWTGTTSQPQHF.

This clone was observed a single time. The chain couples TRBV11-2 to TRBJ1-4; 8 bases fit TRBD1. In germline, CDR1 is SGHAT, CDR2 FQNNGV. This CDR3 is built from 15 residues. V shed 3 bases, J shed 4 bases, and the junction held 4 bases outside the gene matches. CDR3 sequence: CASSFSGQVNEKLFF. The CDR3 coding sequence is TGTGCCAGCAGCTTTTCGGGACAGGTTAATGAAAAACTGTTTTTT.

This rearrangement joins TRBV28 to TRBJ2-1; TRBD1 aligns across 9 bases. Germline CDR1 MDHEN, CDR2 SYDVKM. The CDR3 is 16 residues long. The V segment lost 2 bases and the J segment 2 bases; nucleotides outside the gene matches: 4. The CDR3 is CASSLVGQGTYNEQFF. The CDR3 DNA follows: TGTGCCAGCAGTTTAGTAGGACAGGGGACCTACAATGAGCAGTTCTTC.

The chain employs TRBV14 and TRBJ2-7; D is unclear. The CDR3 spans 12 residues. Germline CDR1 and CDR2: SGHDN and FVKESK. Trimming shortened V by 0 bases and J by 5 bases, and 5 bases separated the two germline ends. CDR3 loop: CASSQDPNEQYF. CDR3 nucleotide sequence: TGTGCCAGCAGCCAAGACCCAAACGAGCAGTACTTC.

V gene TRBV19 combines with J gene TRBJ2-5; 7 positions agree with TRBD1. The CDR3 has 15 amino acids. Germline V gene data show CDR1 as LNHDA and CDR2 as SQIVND (reference sequence). The J segment lost 5 bases and the V segment lost 4 bases, leaving 10 bases of the junction unmatched. The CDR3 sequence: CASSNPSGRGETQYF. CDR3 nucleotides: TGTGCCAGTAGTAATCCTTCCGGCAGGGGGGAGACCCAGTACTTC.